The entry below gives a single T cell receptor (beta chain) sequence along with its context. Antigen: not known. Single viable CD3+CD4+CD8-CD45RO+ cells were sorted as the memory CD4+ T cells. These data originate in a study of memory CD4+ T cells and cytomegalovirus serostatus. Turning to the study itself: Of the healthy Belgian adults, 9 or 10 were CMV seropositive and approximately 25 seronegative. Points from the study as a whole: Of under 200 reported CMV TCRbeta sequences, roughly 67 were found in memory CD4+ repertoires.

Sequencing used immunoSEQ multiplex PCR; TCRdb keeps in-frame clones, though not all of them. The sample includes around 60,000 clones, about 74% of them seen just once. CDR1 is SGHTA, CDR2 FQGTGA, per germline. This CDR3 region has 15 residues. J gave up 4 bases and V 5 bases, and 10 bases lay outside the gene matches. The source material was memory CD4+ T cells from blood. This TCR derives from an adult in good health and CMV-seronegative. The chain employs TRBV7-3 and TRBJ2-5; TRBD2 matches at 7 bases. CDR3 in amino acids: CASSPAGNWGETQYF. The CDR3 coding sequence is TGTGCCAGCAGCCCAGCGGGGAATTGGGGAGAGACCCAGTACTTC.